Below, 12 T cell receptor beta chains from the same sample are listed, as sequenced in a study of blood T cell repertoires in COVID-19. Libraries were prepared by immunoSEQ multiplex PCR; TCRdb keeps only in-frame clonotypes and omits some of them. The sample consists of about 130,000 clones, roughly 69% of them appearing once. The sequencing input was peripheral blood. These TCRs come from a woman aged 70 to 79 with acute or convalescent COVID-19.

This clone was detected only once. The chain has TRBV5-4 and TRBJ1-2; 7 nucleotides align to TRBD1. The germline CDR1 and CDR2 sequences are SGHNT and YYREEE (reference sequence). The CDR3 loop spans 16 amino acids. After removal of 1 base from V and 1 base from J, the junction contained 7 bases not matched to a gene. In nucleotides, the CDR3 is TGTGCCAGCAGCTTGAAAGGGGGCGAGGGTAACTATGGCTACACCTTC. This gives the protein CASSLKGGEGNYGYTF.

V is TRBV7-8 and J is TRBJ2-5; TRBD2 matches 9 bases. The CDR3 runs 16 residues. CDR1 is SGHVS and CDR2 is FQNEAQ in the germline V gene. With V trimmed by 4 bases and J by 5 bases, 11 bases remained unmatched. CDR3: CASSSTGAGGLETQYF. The CDR3 DNA reads TGTGCCAGCAGCTCAACTGGGGCGGGGGGGCTGGAGACCCAGTACTTC.

This chain connects TRBV9 to TRBJ2-4; weak D call: TRBD2 (6 bases). The CDR3 is 13 amino acids. Germline V gene lookup returns CDR1 SGDLS and CDR2 YYNGEE. V was trimmed by 0 bases and J by 10 bases, leaving 11 bases between them. The CDR3 nucleotides read TGTGCCAGCAGCGTAGGTCTCCGGGGGATTCAGTACTTC. Protein: CASSVGLRGIQYF. The full variable domain, in which reference TRBV9 and TRBJ2-4 provide the parts outside the CDR3, is DSGVTQTPKHLITATGQRVTLRCSPRSGDLSVYWYQQSLDQGLQFLIQYYNGEERAKGNILERFSAQQFPDLHSELNLSSLELGDSALYFCASSVGLRGIQYFGAGTRLSVL.

The chain uses TRBV6-2 or TRBV6-3 and TRBJ1-1; no clear D gene. The CDR3 is 17 residues long. The germline V gene has CDR1 MNHEY and CDR2 SVGEGT. The V gene lost 0 bases and the J gene lost 3 bases, with 17 bases spanning the gap. The CDR3 sequence is CASSYSSRLTTDTEAFF. CDR3 nucleotide sequence: TGTGCCAGCAGTTACTCGAGTCGGCTCACTACGGACACTGAAGCTTTCTTT.

CDR3 sequence (DNA): TGTGCCAGCAAACGGGGTGGGGGCTCACCCCTCCACTTT. Protein product: CASKRGGGSPLHF. This chain joins TRBV6-5 and TRBJ1-6, with D tentatively TRBD1 (6 bases). V was trimmed by 7 bases and J by 10 bases, leaving 14 bases between them. The CDR3 runs to 13 residues. Germline V CDR1 and CDR2: MNHEY, SVGAGI.

In DNA, the CDR3 is TGTGCCAGCAGCCAAGATCCTAGCGGGGAAAGCAATGAGCAGTTCTTC. This codes for CASSQDPSGESNEQFF. V is TRBV4-2 and J is TRBJ2-1; 9 nucleotides agree with TRBD2. The junction had 6 bases not matched to a gene; V was cut back by 0 bases and J by 6 bases. Germline values: CDR1 LGHNA, CDR2 YNFKEQ. The CDR3 spans 16 residues.

This clone occurred a few times. The chain uses TRBV28 and TRBJ1-4; TRBD1 agrees at 8 bases. The CDR3 has 15 amino acids. Germline V lookup: CDR1 MDHEN, CDR2 SYDVKM. V dropped 4 bases and J dropped 4; count of bases not matched to a gene: 5. CDR3 bases: TGTGCCAGCAGTTCGCAGACAGGGGTTAATGAAAAACTGTTTTTT. Its translation is CASSSQTGVNEKLFF.

The chain combines TRBV7-9 with TRBJ2-3; D unclear. Germline CDR1 SEHNR, CDR2 FQNEAQ (reference sequence). Trimming took 5 bases from V and 2 from J, leaving 5 bases between them. CDR3 length: 12 amino acids. Written as DNA, the CDR3 is TGTGCCAGCAGCCCAAACACAGATACGCAGTATTTT. It encodes CASSPNTDTQYF.

In this sample, this clone turned up a few times. V usage is TRBV19 and J usage is TRBJ2-1; 7 bases match TRBD2. The length of the CDR3 is 14 residues. Germline CDR1 is LNHDA and CDR2 is SQIVND (reference sequence). Germline trimming cut 0 bases from V and 9 bases from J; bases unmatched to any gene: 5. This chain's CDR3 is CASSIDSSGVEQFF. CDR3 nucleotides: TGTGCCAGTAGTATAGATTCTAGCGGCGTTGAGCAGTTCTTC.

The rearrangement uses TRBV7-8 and TRBJ2-3; D is unclear. Germline values: CDR1 SGHVS, CDR2 FQNEAQ. The CDR3 is made up of 16 amino acids. The V end lost 6 bases, the J end lost 4 bases, and 20 bases lay between the germline ends. DNA of the CDR3: TGTGCCAGCAGGCTTAGCATATCCGGGTTAGCAGATACGCAGTATTTT. Its protein is CASRLSISGLADTQYF.

This clone was counted between two and nine times. The chain has TRBV11-2 and TRBJ2-1, with 8 nucleotides matching TRBD1. CDR1 and CDR2 from the germline V gene are SGHAT and FQNNGV. The CDR3 runs to 15 residues. V was clipped by 0 bases and J by 4 bases; unmatched bases: 2. CDR3 loop: CASSLDRQGYNEQFF. The DNA for the CDR3 is TGTGCCAGCAGCTTAGATAGACAGGGGTACAATGAGCAGTTCTTC.

This clone was detected once. The rearrangement links TRBV4-1 to TRBJ2-7; 11 bases line up with TRBD2. CDR3 size: 16 residues. Germline loops: CDR1 MGHRA, CDR2 YSYEKL. Germline trimming cut 5 bases from V and 4 bases from J; bases unmatched to any gene: 10. CDR3 in DNA: TGCGCCAGCAGCGCCAGGACTAGCGGGTCTCAATACGAGCAGTACTTC. Translated: CASSARTSGSQYEQYF.